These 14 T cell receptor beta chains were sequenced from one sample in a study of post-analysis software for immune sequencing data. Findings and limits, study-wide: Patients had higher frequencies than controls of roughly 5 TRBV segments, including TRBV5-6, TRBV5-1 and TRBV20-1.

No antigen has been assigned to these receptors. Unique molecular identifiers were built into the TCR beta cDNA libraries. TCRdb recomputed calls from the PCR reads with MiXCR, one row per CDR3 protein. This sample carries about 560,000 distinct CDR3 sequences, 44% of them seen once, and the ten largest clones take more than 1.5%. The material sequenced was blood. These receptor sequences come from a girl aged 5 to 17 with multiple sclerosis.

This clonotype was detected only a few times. CDR3 sequence reads: CASSSGLAGYPRGDTQYF. The CDR3, as DNA: TGTGCCAGCAGTTCGGGACTAGCGGGCTATCCTAGGGGCGATACGCAGTATTTT. The rearrangement links TRBV6-5 to TRBJ2-3, with 12 positions matching TRBD2. Germline lookup yields CDR1 MNHEY and CDR2 SVGAGI. The V gene end was trimmed by 4 bases and the J gene end by 6 bases; junction bases not matched to a gene: 14. This CDR3 has 18 amino acids.

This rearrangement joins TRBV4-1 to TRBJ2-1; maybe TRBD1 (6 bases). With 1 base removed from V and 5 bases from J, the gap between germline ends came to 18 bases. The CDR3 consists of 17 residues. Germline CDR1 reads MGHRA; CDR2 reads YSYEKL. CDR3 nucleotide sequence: TGCGCCAGCAGCCAAGCCCCTTTCAGGGGTAGCAACAATGAGCAGTTCTTC. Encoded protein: CASSQAPFRGSNNEQFF.

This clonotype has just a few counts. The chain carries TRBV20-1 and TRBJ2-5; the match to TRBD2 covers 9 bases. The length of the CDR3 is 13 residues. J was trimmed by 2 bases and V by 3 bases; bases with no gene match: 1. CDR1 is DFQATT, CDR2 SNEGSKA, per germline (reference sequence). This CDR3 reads CSARLAGQETQYF. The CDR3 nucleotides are TGCAGTGCTAGGCTAGCGGGGCAAGAGACCCAGTACTTC.

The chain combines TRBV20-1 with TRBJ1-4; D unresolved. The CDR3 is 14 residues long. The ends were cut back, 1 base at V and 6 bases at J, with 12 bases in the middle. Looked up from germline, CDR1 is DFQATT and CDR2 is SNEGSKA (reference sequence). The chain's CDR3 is CSARVGPWDEKLFF. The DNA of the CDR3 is TGCAGTGCTAGAGTAGGTCCCTGGGATGAAAAACTGTTTTTT.

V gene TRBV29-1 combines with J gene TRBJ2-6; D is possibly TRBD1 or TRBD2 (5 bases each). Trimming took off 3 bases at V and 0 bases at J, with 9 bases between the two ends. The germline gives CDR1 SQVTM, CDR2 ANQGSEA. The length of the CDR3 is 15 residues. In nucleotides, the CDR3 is TGCAGCGTTGAGATGAGGGGCTCTGGGGCCAACGTCCTGACTTTC. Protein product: CSVEMRGSGANVLTF.

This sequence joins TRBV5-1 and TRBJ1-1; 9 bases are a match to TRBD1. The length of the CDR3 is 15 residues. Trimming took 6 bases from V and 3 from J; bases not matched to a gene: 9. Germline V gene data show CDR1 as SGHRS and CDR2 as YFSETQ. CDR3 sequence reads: CASTPGDRGDTEAFF. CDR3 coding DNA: TGCGCCAGCACCCCTGGAGACAGGGGGGACACTGAAGCTTTCTTT.

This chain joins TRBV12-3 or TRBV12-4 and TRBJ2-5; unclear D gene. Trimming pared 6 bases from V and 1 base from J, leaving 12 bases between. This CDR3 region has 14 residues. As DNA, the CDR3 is TGTGCCAGCAGAAAGAGTTCGCCCCAAGAGACCCAGTACTTC. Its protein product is CASRKSSPQETQYF.

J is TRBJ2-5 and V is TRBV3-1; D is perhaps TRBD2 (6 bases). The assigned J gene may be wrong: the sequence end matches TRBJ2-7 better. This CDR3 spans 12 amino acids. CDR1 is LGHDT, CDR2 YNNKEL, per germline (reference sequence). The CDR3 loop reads CASSYPGGEQYF. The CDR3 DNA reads TGTGCCAGCAGCTACCCCGGGGGCGAGCAGTACTTC.

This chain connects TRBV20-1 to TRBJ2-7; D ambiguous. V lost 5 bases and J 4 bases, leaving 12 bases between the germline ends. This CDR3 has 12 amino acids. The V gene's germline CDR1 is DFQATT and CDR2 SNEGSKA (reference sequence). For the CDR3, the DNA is TGCAGTGCTTCCCCGACCCTATACGAGCAGTACTTC. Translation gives CSASPTLYEQYF.

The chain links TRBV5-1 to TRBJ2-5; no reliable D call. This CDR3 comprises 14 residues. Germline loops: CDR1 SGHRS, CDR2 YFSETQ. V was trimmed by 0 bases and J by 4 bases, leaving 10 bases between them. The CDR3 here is CASSLGSRTETQYF. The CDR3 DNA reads TGCGCCAGCAGCTTGGGGAGTAGGACAGAGACCCAGTACTTC.

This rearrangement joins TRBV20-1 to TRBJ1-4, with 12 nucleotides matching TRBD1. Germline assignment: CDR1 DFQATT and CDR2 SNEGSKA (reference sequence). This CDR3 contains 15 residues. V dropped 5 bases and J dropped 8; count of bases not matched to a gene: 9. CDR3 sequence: CSARPGTGGKEKLFF. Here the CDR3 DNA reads TGCAGTGCTCGTCCCGGGACAGGGGGCAAGGAAAAACTGTTTTTT.

The CDR3: CASSSGVSYGQYF. CDR3 nucleotides: TGTGCCAGCAGCTCCGGGGTATCCTACGGGCAGTACTTC. This sequence joins TRBV7-9 and TRBJ2-5; possibly TRBD2 for D (5 bases). CDR3 length: 13 amino acids. V was trimmed by 4 bases and J by 11 bases, leaving 17 bases between them. The germline CDR1 and CDR2 sequences are SEHNR and FQNEAQ (reference sequence).

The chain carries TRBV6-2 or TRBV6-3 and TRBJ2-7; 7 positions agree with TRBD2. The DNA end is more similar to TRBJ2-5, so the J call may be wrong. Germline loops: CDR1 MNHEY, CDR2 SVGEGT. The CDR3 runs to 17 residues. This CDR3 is CASSYSSPTSRRETQYF. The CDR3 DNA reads TGTGCCAGCAGTTACTCATCACCGACTAGCCGAAGGGAGACCCAGTACTTC.

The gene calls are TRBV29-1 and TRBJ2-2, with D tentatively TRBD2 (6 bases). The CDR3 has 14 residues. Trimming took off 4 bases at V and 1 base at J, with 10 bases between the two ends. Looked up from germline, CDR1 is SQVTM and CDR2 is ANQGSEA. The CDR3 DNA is TGCAGCGTTGTTGGCGGGGAGAACACCGGGGAGCTGTTTTTT. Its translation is CSVVGGENTGELFF.